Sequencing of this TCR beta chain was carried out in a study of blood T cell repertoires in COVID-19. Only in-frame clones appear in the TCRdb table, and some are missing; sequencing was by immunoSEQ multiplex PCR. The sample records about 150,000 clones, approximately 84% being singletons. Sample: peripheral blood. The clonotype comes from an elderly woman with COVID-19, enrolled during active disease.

CDR3 region: CASSQGLAGATGELFF. For the CDR3, the DNA is TGTGCCAGCAGCCAGGGACTAGCGGGAGCCACCGGGGAGCTGTTTTTT. V is TRBV5-4 and J is TRBJ2-2, with TRBD2 identical over 14 bases. Trimming cost V 4 bases and J 4 bases; bases outside gene matches: 3. The CDR3 extends over 16 amino acids. Germline V gene data show CDR1 as SGHNT and CDR2 as YYREEE (reference sequence).